The T cell receptor beta chain described here comes from a study of PD-1 blockade in classical Hodgkin lymphoma (TCRdb year 2020). Context from the whole study: Nivolumab dosing was 3 mg/kg intravenously every 2 weeks, continuing until either disease progression or unacceptable toxicity. The study used CyTOF and TCR beta sequencing to define a peripheral blood immune signature of response to PD-1 blockade in classical Hodgkin lymphoma. What the study reported, not specific to this receptor: Diversity was lower in patients who began nivolumab less than 1 year after ASCT, so these patients were left out of later analyses to avoid confounding by immune reconstitution. Baseline diversity similar to that of newly diagnosed patients was observed in trial patients achieving complete response, whereas significantly lower diversity was observed in partial responders and progressors. By C4D1, a significant rise was seen in CD4+ TCR diversity but not in CD8+ TCR diversity (p=0.0027 vs p=0.16), and the rise was most apparent among complete responders (p=0.02). Baseline TCR diversity was reported as lower in newly diagnosed patients than in healthy donors, and lower still in relapsed/refractory patients. Only a single clinical trial cohort was studied, and what caused the repertoire differences, possibly disease activity or prior therapy, remained undefined.

Interpreted using the paper, the time point label stands for: cycle 4 day 1 (C4D1), after less than seven weeks of nivolumab. Relapse after autologous stem cell transplantation had occurred in all trial patients, and cohorts A, B and C were distinguished by prior brentuximab vedotin exposure. The trial cohort comprised 56 patients with relapsed/refractory classical Hodgkin lymphoma whose best overall responses were complete response, partial response or progressive disease. In the multi-cohort phase II CheckMate 205 trial, trial patients received single-agent nivolumab. An independent review committee assessed best overall response using the 2007 International Working Group response criteria. Trial PBMCs were obtained immediately prior to nivolumab initiation (C1D1) and on therapy at cycle 2 day 1 and cycle 4 day 1. Peripheral blood was collected in 8 mL Vacutainer Cell Preparation Tubes, from which PBMCs were isolated by centrifugation and then cryopreserved.

Regarding this clone: Its cognate antigen has yet to be identified. One base away there is no much larger clone; base qualities are not given.

Taken from the germline V gene, the CDR1 and CDR2 loops are SGHVS and FQNEAQ. The CDR3 runs 15 residues from the cysteine to the phenylalanine. Left in the record is the CDR3 DNA by itself, 45 bases read in frame from the first base. V drops 4 bases and J drops 0 bases, leaving 11 bases in between. The Qiagen DNeasy kit was used to extract genomic DNA from unsorted PBMCs and from the negatively selected CD4+ and CD8+ fractions. TCR beta CDR3 regions were subjected to amplification by immunoSEQ multiplex PCR with primers that anneal to V and J segments. A synthetic immune receptor repertoire was used to minimize amplification bias, and any remaining bias was removed computationally after sequencing. The authors' pipeline ran thus. Repertoire diversity was quantified as the Shannon entropy index using custom Python scripts. Unsorted, CD4+ and CD8+ repertoires were examined separately, except in combined analyses, for which CD4+ and CD8+ sequences were merged in silico. A clone counted as expanded when the clone's frequency after treatment rose at least 2-fold relative to C1D1, and clones undetected at baseline were given a pseudocount of 0.5. Singleton clones were defined as clones with 0 or 1 copy at C1D1, and non-singleton clones were defined as clones with 2 or more copies. Clones expanded in unsorted samples were annotated as CD4+, CD8+ or unknown by matching protein sequences in sorted samples from the same patient. Wilcoxon tests on paired samples were used to test diversity changes from C1D1 to C4D1. TCRdb retrieved this table from immuneACCESS and kept in-frame rearrangements only. Not all clones are present; in checked studies, unresolved V genes account for under half, and no reason is known for the remainder. Clone size and V and J calls were adopted from that table, with D and trimming inferred from the DNA. Recorded for this sample are about 32,000 clones; 81% of them occurred a single time. The biggest ten clones account for about 17% of the sample.

The source was peripheral blood mononuclear cells (PBMCs), collected before the fourth cycle of nivolumab. The rearrangement joined TRBV7-8 to TRBJ2-3, with the D gene not clear enough to name. The TCR was taken from a human donor with classical Hodgkin lymphoma. This receptor carries the CDR3 CASSSRPGSTDTQYF. The DNA sequence reads TGTGCCAGCAGCTCAAGACCCGGGAGCACAGATACGCAGTATTTT.